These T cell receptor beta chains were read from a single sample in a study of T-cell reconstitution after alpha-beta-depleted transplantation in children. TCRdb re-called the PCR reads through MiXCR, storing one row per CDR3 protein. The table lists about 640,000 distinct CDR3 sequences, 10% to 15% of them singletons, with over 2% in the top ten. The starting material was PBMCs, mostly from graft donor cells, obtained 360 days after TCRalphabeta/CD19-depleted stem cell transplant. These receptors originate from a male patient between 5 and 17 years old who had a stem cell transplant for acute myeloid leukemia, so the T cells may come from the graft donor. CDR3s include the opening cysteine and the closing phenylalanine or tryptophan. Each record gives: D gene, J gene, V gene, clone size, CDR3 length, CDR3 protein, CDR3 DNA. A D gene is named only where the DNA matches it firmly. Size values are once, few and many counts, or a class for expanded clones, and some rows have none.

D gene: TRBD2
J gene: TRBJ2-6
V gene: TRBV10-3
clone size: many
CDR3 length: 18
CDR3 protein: CAISVVVAGGTGANVLTF
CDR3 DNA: TGTGCCATCAGTGTTGTCGTTGCGGGAGGGACCGGGGCCAACGTCCTGACTTTC

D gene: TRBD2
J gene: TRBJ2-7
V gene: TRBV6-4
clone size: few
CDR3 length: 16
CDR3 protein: CASSDPVRLAGGGQYF
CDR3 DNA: TGTGCCAGCAGTGACCCCGTGAGACTAGCGGGTGGTGGGCAGTACTTC

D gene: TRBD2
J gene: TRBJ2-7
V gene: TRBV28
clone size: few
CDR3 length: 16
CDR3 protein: CASTLVLAGGPYEQYF
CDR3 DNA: TGTGCCAGCACCCTCGTTCTAGCGGGAGGACCCTACGAGCAGTACTTC

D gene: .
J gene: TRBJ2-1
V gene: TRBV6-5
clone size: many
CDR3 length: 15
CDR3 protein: CASHPGTRNYNEQFF
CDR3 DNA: TGTGCCAGTCATCCCGGGACCCGGAACTACAATGAGCAGTTCTTC

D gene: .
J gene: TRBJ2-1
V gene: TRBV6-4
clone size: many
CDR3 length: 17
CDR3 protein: CASSDKPAPTSHNEQFF
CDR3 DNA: TGTGCCAGCAGTGACAAACCAGCCCCGACGTCTCACAATGAGCAGTTCTTC

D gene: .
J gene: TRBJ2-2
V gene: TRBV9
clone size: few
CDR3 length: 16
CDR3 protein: CASSVGPSPPFGELFF
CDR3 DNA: TGTGCCAGCAGCGTAGGTCCCAGCCCCCCTTTCGGGGAGCTGTTTTTT

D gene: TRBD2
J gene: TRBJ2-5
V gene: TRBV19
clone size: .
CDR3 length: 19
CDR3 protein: CASSIEPPGLAGGDETQYF
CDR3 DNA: TGTGCCAGTAGTATAGAACCGCCGGGACTAGCGGGAGGGGACGAGACCCAGTACTTC

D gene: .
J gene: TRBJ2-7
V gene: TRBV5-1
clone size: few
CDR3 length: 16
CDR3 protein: CASSLRLRAWILEQYF
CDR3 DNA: TGCGCCAGCAGCTTGAGATTAAGGGCATGGATCCTCGAGCAGTACTTC

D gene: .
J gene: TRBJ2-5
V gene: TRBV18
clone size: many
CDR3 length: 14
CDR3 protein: CASSPRRSQETQYF
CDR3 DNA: TGTGCCAGCTCACCAAGGAGGAGTCAAGAGACCCAGTACTTC

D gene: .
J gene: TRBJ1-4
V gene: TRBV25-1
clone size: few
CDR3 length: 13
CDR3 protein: CASIRRTDEKLFF
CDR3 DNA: TGTGCCAGTATACGTAGGACAGACGAAAAACTGTTTTTT

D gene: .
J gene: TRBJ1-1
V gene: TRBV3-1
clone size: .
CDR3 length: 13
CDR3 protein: CASSRGPLDGAFF
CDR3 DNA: TGTGCCAGCAGCCGGGGACCCCTTGATGGGGCTTTCTTT

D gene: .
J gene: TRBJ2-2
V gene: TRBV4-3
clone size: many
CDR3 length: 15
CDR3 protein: CASSQGSYNTGELFF
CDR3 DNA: TGCGCCAGCAGCCAAGGAAGCTACAACACCGGGGAGCTGTTTTTT

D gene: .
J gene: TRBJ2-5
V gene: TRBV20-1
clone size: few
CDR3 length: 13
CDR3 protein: CSARVGNQETQYF
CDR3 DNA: TGCAGTGCTAGAGTAGGGAACCAAGAGACCCAGTACTTC

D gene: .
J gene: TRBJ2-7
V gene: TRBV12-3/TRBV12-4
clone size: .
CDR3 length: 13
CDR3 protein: CASSSAGYYEQYF
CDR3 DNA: TGTGCCAGCAGTTCCGCGGGGTACTACGAGCAGTACTTC

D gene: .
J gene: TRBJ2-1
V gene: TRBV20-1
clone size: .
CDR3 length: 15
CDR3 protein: CSAPRPPGPYNEQFF
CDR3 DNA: TGCAGTGCTCCTCGACCGCCCGGACCTTACAATGAGCAGTTCTTC

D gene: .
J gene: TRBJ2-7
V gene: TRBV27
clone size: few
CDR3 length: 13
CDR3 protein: CASSFPPDVEQYF
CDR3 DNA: TGTGCCAGCAGTTTCCCGCCGGACGTCGAGCAGTACTTC

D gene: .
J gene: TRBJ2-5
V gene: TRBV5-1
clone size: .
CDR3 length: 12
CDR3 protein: CASSLRWETQYF
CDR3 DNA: TGCGCCAGCAGCTTGCGGTGGGAGACCCAGTACTTC

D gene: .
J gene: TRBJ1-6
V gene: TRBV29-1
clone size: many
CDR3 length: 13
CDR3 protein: CSVELGAESPLHF
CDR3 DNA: TGCAGCGTTGAACTGGGGGCGGAATCACCCCTCCACTTT

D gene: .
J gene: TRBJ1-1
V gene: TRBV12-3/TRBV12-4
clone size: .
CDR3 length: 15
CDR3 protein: CASSFGGRLNTEAFF
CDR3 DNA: TGTGCCAGCAGTTTCGGTGGCAGGTTGAACACTGAAGCTTTCTTT

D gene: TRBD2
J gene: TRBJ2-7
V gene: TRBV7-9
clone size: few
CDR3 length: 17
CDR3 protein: CASSRPTSAPGKGEQYF
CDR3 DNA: TGTGCCAGCAGCCGACCAACTAGCGCCCCGGGGAAGGGCGAGCAGTACTTC

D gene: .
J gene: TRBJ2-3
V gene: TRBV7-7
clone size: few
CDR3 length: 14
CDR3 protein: CGGAGATLTDTQYF
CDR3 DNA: TGTGGAGGGGCAGGGGCCACCCTCACAGATACGCAGTATTTT

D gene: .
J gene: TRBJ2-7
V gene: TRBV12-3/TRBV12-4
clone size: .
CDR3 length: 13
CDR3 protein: CASSRLGLGEQYF
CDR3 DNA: TGTGCCAGCAGTAGACTAGGGTTGGGGGAGCAGTACTTC

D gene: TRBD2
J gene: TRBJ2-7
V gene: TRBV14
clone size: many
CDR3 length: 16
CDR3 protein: CASSQEQREGTYEQYF
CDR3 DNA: TGTGCCAGCAGCCAAGAGCAGCGGGAGGGTACCTACGAGCAGTACTTC

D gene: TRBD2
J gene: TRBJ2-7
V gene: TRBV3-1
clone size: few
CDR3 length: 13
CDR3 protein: CASRQIAGGEQYF
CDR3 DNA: TGTGCCAGCAGGCAAATAGCGGGAGGCGAGCAGTACTTC

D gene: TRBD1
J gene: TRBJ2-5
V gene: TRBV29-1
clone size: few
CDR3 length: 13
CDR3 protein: CSVPTGAEETQYF
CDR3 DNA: TGCAGCGTGCCGACAGGGGCTGAAGAGACCCAGTACTTC

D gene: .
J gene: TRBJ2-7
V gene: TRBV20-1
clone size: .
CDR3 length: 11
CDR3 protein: CSARGLYEQYF
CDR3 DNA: TGCAGTGCTAGAGGATTGTACGAGCAGTACTTC

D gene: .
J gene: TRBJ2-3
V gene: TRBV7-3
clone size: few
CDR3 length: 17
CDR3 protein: CASSYIPASEGTDTQYF
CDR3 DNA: TGTGCCAGCAGCTATATCCCGGCTAGCGAAGGCACAGATACGCAGTATTTT